The subject of this entry is one T cell receptor beta chain. This sample is drawn from a study of CD8+ T cells in alopecia areata. Extracted from the samples, RNA was reverse transcribed into cDNA to serve as the sequencing template. TCRdb's copy holds only in-frame clones and misses some; the assay was immunoSEQ multiplex PCR. The table records some 200,000 clones, about 60% of them present only once. The V gene end was trimmed by 4 bases and the J gene end by 0 bases; junction bases not matched to a gene: 6. In germline, CDR1 is SQVTM, CDR2 ANQGSEA. This CDR3 region has 14 residues. The treatment was: oral pan-JAK inhibitor, 5-10 mg twice daily. Starting from PBMCs, sorting isolated CD4+ and CD8+ T cells.

The J gene is TRBJ2-7, the V gene TRBV29-1, with 7 positions matching TRBD1. The input for sequencing was CD4+ T cells sorted from blood, taken at week 4, from a patient treated with tofacitinib. The receptor comes from a human donor with alopecia areata. The CDR3 nucleotides read TGCAGCGTTGGGTCGGGACAGTACTCCTACGAGCAGTACTTC. Translated: CSVGSGQYSYEQYF.